A selection of T cell receptor beta chains follows, all from one sample in a study of cytomegalovirus exposure and HLA in healthy donors. TCRdb keeps only in-frame clones here, not all; method: immunoSEQ multiplex PCR. The repertoire has 100,000 to 150,000 clones, roughly 89% of them found once; the top ten carry about 2%. Sequenced sample: PBMCs. The receptors were gathered from a young woman in good health and CMV-seronegative. Both conserved end residues are part of each CDR3. The D gene is left open where the match is weak. Size is stated for part of the rows, as once, few or many counts, or as a class when the clone is expanded.

J: TRBJ2-7; size: few; D: NA; V: TRBV4-1; DNA: TGCGCCAGCAGCCAAGATAGGAACGGGGTCTACGAGCAGTACTTC; CDR3: CASSQDRNGVYEQYF
J: TRBJ1-2; size: NA; D: TRBD1; V: TRBV29-1; DNA: TGCAGCGTAGTCACAGGGGGGATTAAAGATGGCTACACCTTC; CDR3: CSVVTGGIKDGYTF
J: TRBJ2-2; size: NA; D: NA; V: TRBV6-6; DNA: TGTGCCAGCAGCTCCGGGACAAGATCGAACACCGGGGAGCTGTTTTTT; CDR3: CASSSGTRSNTGELFF
J: TRBJ1-4; size: NA; D: NA; V: TRBV4-1; DNA: TGCGCCAGCAGCCAAGCGACAGTACCCTATAATGAAAAACTGTTTTTT; CDR3: CASSQATVPYNEKLFF
J: TRBJ2-7; size: NA; D: NA; V: TRBV7-2; DNA: TGTGCCAGCAGCTTAGCAGGACAGCTTGGCTACGAGCAGTACTTC; CDR3: CASSLAGQLGYEQYF
J: TRBJ1-1; size: NA; D: NA; V: TRBV27; DNA: TGTGCCAGCAGCCCAAGAGGGACTGAAGCTTTCTTT; CDR3: CASSPRGTEAFF
J: TRBJ2-1; size: NA; D: TRBD2; V: TRBV5-1; DNA: TGCGCCAGCAGCTTGGAGTCGGGAGGGCGGCCCAAGCAGTTCTTC; CDR3: CASSLESGGRPKQFF
J: TRBJ1-2; size: NA; D: NA; V: TRBV7-9; DNA: TGTGCCAGCACCAAGGGGGAGTTCTATGGCTACACCTTC; CDR3: CASTKGEFYGYTF
J: TRBJ1-1; size: NA; D: NA; V: TRBV11-1; DNA: TGTGCCAGCAGCTTTTCGGCAGGGGTTCCTGAAGCTTTCTTT; CDR3: CASSFSAGVPEAFF
J: TRBJ2-3; size: NA; D: TRBD2; V: TRBV6-5; DNA: TGTGCCAGCAGCCCGGGGGGTGCAGATACGCAGTATTTT; CDR3: CASSPGGADTQYF
J: TRBJ2-1; size: NA; D: TRBD2; V: TRBV4-1; DNA: TGCGCCAGCAGCCAAGGACTCCTAGCGGGAGGTCCTCGCTCCTACAATGAGCAGTTCTTC; CDR3: CASSQGLLAGGPRSYNEQFF
J: TRBJ2-3; size: NA; D: NA; V: TRBV12-5; DNA: TGTGCTAGTGGCCAACCGGGGGGCACAGATACGCAGTATTTT; CDR3: CASGQPGGTDTQYF
J: TRBJ1-4; size: NA; D: TRBD1; V: TRBV5-1; DNA: TGCGCCAGCAGCTGGGCGGGACAGGGGTTTAGTGAAAAACTGTTTTTT; CDR3: CASSWAGQGFSEKLFF
J: TRBJ1-5; size: NA; D: NA; V: TRBV6-5; DNA: TGTGCCAGCAGTGAAAGGGCTGGGAGCCAGCCCCAGCATTTT; CDR3: CASSERAGSQPQHF
J: TRBJ1-4; size: NA; D: TRBD1; V: TRBV2; DNA: TGTGCCAGCAGCGCGACAGGGGCGCGGGAAAAACTGTTTTTT; CDR3: CASSATGAREKLFF
J: TRBJ2-7; size: NA; D: NA; V: TRBV9; DNA: TGTGCCAGCAGCGTAGAGTATTCTAGAGCCGACGAGCAGTACTTC; CDR3: CASSVEYSRADEQYF
J: TRBJ2-2; size: NA; D: TRBD2; V: TRBV7-8; DNA: TGTGCCAGCAGCTCGGGACTAGCGGGGAGGACGAACACCGGGGAGCTGTTTTTT; CDR3: CASSSGLAGRTNTGELFF
J: TRBJ1-2; size: few; D: TRBD1; V: TRBV28; DNA: TGTGCCAGCAGAAGGACAGGGGGCCCTGGCTACACCTTC; CDR3: CASRRTGGPGYTF
J: TRBJ2-1; size: NA; D: NA; V: TRBV2; DNA: TGTGCCAGCAGGCTAGAGCACATGAATGAGCAGTTCTTC; CDR3: CASRLEHMNEQFF
J: TRBJ1-1; size: NA; D: TRBD1; V: TRBV7-3; DNA: TGTGCCAGCAGCTTAAACCCTGCCCTCTACAGGGGTCCTTTCTTT; CDR3: CASSLNPALYRGPFF
J: TRBJ2-7; size: NA; D: TRBD1; V: TRBV7-2; DNA: TGTGCCAGCAGGTCCGGGACAGGTGTAGTCGAGCAGTACTTC; CDR3: CASRSGTGVVEQYF
J: TRBJ1-5; size: NA; D: NA; V: TRBV7-8; DNA: TGTGCCAGCAGCTTCGGGTTTATTCAGCCCCAGCATTTT; CDR3: CASSFGFIQPQHF